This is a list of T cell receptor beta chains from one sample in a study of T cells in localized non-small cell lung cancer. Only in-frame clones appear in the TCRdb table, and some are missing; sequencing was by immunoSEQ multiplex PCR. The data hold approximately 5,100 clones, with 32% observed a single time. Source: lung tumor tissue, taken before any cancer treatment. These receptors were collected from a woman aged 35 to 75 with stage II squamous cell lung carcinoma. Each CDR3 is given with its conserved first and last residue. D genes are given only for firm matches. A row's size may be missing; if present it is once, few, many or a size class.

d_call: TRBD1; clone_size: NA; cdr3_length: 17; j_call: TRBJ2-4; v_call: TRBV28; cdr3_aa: CASVGPGTGATKNIQYF; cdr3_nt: TGTGCCAGCGTAGGACCCGGGACAGGGGCGACCAAAAACATTCAGTACTTC
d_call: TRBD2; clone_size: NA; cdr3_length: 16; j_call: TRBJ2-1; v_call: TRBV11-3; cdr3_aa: CASRGLAGEVGNQQFF; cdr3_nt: TGTGCCAGCAGAGGACTAGCGGGAGAGGTGGGCAATCAGCAGTTCTTC
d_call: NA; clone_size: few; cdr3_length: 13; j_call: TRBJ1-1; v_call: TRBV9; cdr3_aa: CASSEHQNTEAFF; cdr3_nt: TGTGCCAGCAGTGAACACCAGAACACTGAAGCTTTCTTT
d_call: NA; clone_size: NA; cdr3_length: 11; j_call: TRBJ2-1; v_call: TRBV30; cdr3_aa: CAWGEPGEQFF; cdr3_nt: TGTGCCTGGGGGGAGCCGGGTGAGCAGTTCTTC
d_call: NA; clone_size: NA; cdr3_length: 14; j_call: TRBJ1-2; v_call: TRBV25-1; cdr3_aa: CASSENWPGYGYTF; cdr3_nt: TGTGCCAGCAGTGAAAATTGGCCCGGGTATGGCTACACCTTC
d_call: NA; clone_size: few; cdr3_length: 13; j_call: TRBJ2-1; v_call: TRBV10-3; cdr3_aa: CAIEKPGGNEQFF; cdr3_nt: TGTGCCATCGAAAAGCCAGGAGGTAATGAGCAGTTCTTC
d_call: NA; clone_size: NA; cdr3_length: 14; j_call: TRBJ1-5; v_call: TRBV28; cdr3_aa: CALGQGLSNQPQHF; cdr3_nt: TGTGCCCTCGGCCAGGGGTTGAGCAATCAGCCCCAGCATTTT
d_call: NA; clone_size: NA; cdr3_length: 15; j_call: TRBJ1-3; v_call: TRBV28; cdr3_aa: CASRPPRSYGNTIYF; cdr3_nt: TGTGCCAGCAGACCCCCCCGCAGTTACGGAAACACCATATATTTT
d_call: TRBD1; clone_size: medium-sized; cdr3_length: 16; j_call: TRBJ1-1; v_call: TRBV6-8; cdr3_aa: CASDLYWTGRNTEAFF; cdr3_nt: TGTGCCAGCGACCTCTATTGGACAGGGAGGAACACTGAAGCTTTCTTT
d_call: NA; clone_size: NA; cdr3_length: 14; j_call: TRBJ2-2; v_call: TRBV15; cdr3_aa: CATSPAMNTGELFF; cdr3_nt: TGTGCCACCAGCCCCGCGATGAACACCGGGGAGCTGTTTTTT
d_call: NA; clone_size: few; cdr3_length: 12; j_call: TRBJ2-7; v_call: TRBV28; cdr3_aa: CASSYTGYEQYF; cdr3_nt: TGTGCCAGCAGTTATACAGGATACGAGCAGTACTTC
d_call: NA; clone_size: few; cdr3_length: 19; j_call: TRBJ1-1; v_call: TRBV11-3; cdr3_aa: CASSLNGRAPTRGGGEAFF; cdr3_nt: TGTGCCAGCAGCTTAAACGGGCGGGCCCCGACGAGGGGCGGGGGGGAAGCTTTCTTT
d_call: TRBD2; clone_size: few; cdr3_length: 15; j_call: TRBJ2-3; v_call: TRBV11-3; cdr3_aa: CASSPLGGSWDTQYF; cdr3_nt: TGTGCCAGCAGTCCCTTGGGCGGGAGCTGGGATACGCAGTATTTT
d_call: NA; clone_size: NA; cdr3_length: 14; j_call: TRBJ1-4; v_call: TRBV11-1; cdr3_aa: CASSLSSTNEKLFF; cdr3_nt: TGTGCCAGCAGCTTGAGTTCAACTAATGAAAAACTGTTTTTT
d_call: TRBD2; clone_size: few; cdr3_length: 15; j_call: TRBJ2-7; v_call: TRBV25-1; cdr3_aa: CASSAGLAGAHEQYF; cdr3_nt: TGTGCCAGCAGTGCGGGGCTAGCGGGAGCCCACGAGCAGTACTTC
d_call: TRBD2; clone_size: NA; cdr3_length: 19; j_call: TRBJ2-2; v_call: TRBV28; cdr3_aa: CASSFFGGRAFLDTGELFF; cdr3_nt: TGTGCCAGCAGTTTTTTTGGCGGGAGGGCCTTTTTGGACACCGGGGAGCTGTTTTTT
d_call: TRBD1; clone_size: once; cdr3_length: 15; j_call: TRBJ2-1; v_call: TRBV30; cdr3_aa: CAWSAGTGIYNEQFF; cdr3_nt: TGTGCCTGGAGTGCCGGGACAGGGATCTACAATGAGCAGTTCTTC
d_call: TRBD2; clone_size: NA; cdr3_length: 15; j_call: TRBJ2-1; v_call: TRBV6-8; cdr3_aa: CASTRTSGPYNEQFF; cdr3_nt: TGTGCCAGCACCAGGACTAGCGGGCCTTACAATGAGCAGTTCTTC
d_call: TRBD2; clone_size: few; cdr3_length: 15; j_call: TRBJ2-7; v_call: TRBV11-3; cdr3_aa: CASSTGLAGSYEQYF; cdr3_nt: TGTGCCAGCAGCACGGGACTAGCGGGATCGTACGAGCAGTACTTC
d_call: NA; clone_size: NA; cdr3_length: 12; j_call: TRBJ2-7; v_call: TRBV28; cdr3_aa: CASSLAHYEQYF; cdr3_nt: TGTGCCAGCAGTTTAGCTCACTACGAGCAGTACTTC
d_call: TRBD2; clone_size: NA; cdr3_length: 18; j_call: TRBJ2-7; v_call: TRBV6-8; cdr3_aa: CASSPTGTSGGSSYEQYF; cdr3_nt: TGTGCCAGCAGCCCGACCGGGACTAGCGGGGGGAGCTCCTACGAGCAGTACTTC
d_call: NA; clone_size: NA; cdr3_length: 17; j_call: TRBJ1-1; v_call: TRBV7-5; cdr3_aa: CASSLALATRRNTEAFF; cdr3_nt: TGTGCCAGCAGCTTAGCGCTGGCAACTAGGAGGAACACTGAAGCTTTCTTT